These 25 T cell receptor beta chains were sequenced from one sample in a study of shared clonotypes between healthy human individuals. The naive CD8 population came from CD45RO-negative cells selected for CCR7, without terminally differentiated effector memory CD45RA+ cells. Using immunoSEQ multiplex PCR, the repertoire was profiled, and TCRdb retains in-frame clones only, with some absent. Of around 2,000,000 clones listed, over 85% were seen once; the top ten hold 0.9% to 1.4%. Sequenced material: naive CD8+ T cells sorted from blood. The receptors here all came from a man aged 18 to 29 in good health.

The rearrangement links TRBV5-4 to TRBJ2-3; D is uncertain. This CDR3 is 12 amino acids long. Trimming pared 3 bases from V and 3 bases from J, leaving 5 bases between. Germline V lookup: CDR1 SGHNT, CDR2 YYREEE (reference sequence). The chain's CDR3 is CASSSLTDTQYF. The CDR3 DNA reads TGTGCCAGCAGCTCCTTGACAGATACGCAGTATTTT.

This clone has a single count. This CDR3 is CAISEFRGDRVANNEQFF. CDR3 coding DNA: TGTGCCATCAGTGAGTTCAGGGGGGACAGGGTCGCCAACAATGAGCAGTTCTTC. J is TRBJ2-1 and V is TRBV10-3; 9 bases line up with TRBD1. CDR3 length equals 18 residues. Germline CDR1 reads ENHRY; CDR2 reads SYGVKD. Trimming took 1 base from V and 5 from J; bases not matched to a gene: 12.

The CDR3, as DNA: TGTGCCAGCAGCTTAGACGGGGGAAGCTTCGCTTTCTTT. It translates to CASSLDGGSFAFF. The rearrangement uses TRBV11-2 and TRBJ1-1; TRBD1 is a possible D gene (5 bases). The CDR3 extends over 13 amino acids. Looked up from germline, CDR1 is SGHAT and CDR2 is FQNNGV. V was trimmed by 0 bases and J by 11 bases, leaving 13 bases between them.

Written as DNA, the CDR3 is TGTGCCAGCAGCCCGTCATCGGGCTACGAGCAGTACTTC. It specifies CASSPSSGYEQYF. The rearrangement links TRBV2 to TRBJ2-7, with D hard to call. CDR1 and CDR2 (germline): SNHLY, FYNNEI. V was shortened by 6 bases and J by 3 bases, with 12 bases between the two germline ends. This CDR3 has 13 residues.

The gene calls are TRBV27 and TRBJ2-5; D is possibly TRBD1 or TRBD2 (5 bases each). Germline V gives CDR1 MNHEY, CDR2 SMNVEV (reference sequence). V was shortened by 5 bases and J by 2 bases, with 15 bases between the two germline ends. CDR3 length: 15 amino acids. The CDR3 is CASSPLGTGQETQYF. DNA of the CDR3: TGTGCCAGCAGTCCGTTAGGGACGGGTCAAGAGACCCAGTACTTC.

To note about this clone: A read error may account for a junction end that differs from germline. This rearrangement joins TRBV2 to TRBJ1-4; no clear D gene. The length of the CDR3 is 12 residues. Germline CDR1 is SNHLY and CDR2 is FYNNEI. In nucleotides, the CDR3 is TGTGCCAGCAGCTCTGAGAGTGAAGAACTGTTTTTT. Translated, it gives CASSSESEELFF.

The chain carries TRBV27 and TRBJ2-7; D unresolved. This CDR3 is 15 amino acids long. Per the germline V gene, CDR1 is MNHEY and CDR2 is SMNVEV (reference sequence). With 6 bases removed from V and 0 bases from J, the gap between germline ends came to 15 bases. CDR3 DNA sequence: TGTGCCAGCAGCCCCCTAAGTCCTAACTCCTACGAGCAGTACTTC. This encodes CASSPLSPNSYEQYF.

The rearrangement uses TRBV29-1 and TRBJ1-1; D remains ambiguous. The V gene lost 4 bases and the J gene lost 2 bases, with 17 bases spanning the gap. The CDR3 length is 15 residues. The germline CDR1 and CDR2 sequences are SQVTM and ANQGSEA. The CDR3, as DNA: TGCAGCGTTGCCGGGGAATCCGTCAGAAACACTGAAGCTTTCTTT. Translating gives CSVAGESVRNTEAFF.

The rearrangement links TRBV4-1 to TRBJ1-1; tentatively, D is TRBD1 (6 bases). Germline loops: CDR1 MGHRA, CDR2 YSYEKL. The CDR3 covers 17 residues. V lost 1 base, J lost 3 bases, and 18 bases lay in between. The CDR3 DNA reads as TGCGCCAGCAGCCAAGTTCCCCAGGGGCTCCGCGACACTGAAGCTTTCTTT. Translating gives CASSQVPQGLRDTEAFF.

The gene calls are TRBV13 and TRBJ1-1, with TRBD1 matching 7 bases. V was pared by 3 bases and J by 0 bases, with 10 bases of the junction left unmatched. CDR1 and CDR2 from the germline V gene are PRHDT and FYEKMQ (reference sequence). The CDR3 loop spans 17 amino acids. The CDR3 DNA sequence: TGTGCCAGCAGCTTTCCGATCCAGGACAGGTTGAACACTGAAGCTTTCTTT. Encoded protein: CASSFPIQDRLNTEAFF.

This rearrangement joins TRBV7-9 to TRBJ1-2, with 8 bases fitting TRBD1. Germline CDR1 reads SEHNR; CDR2 reads FQNEAQ (reference sequence). This CDR3 contains 15 residues. Trimming removed 3 bases from V and 7 bases from J; junction bases left unmatched: 10. The CDR3 loop reads CASSLDPGGRGGYTF. The CDR3 DNA is TGTGCCAGCAGCTTGGATCCAGGGGGCCGCGGTGGCTACACCTTC.

The chain is built from TRBV7-9 and TRBJ2-2, with D perhaps given as TRBD1 or TRBD2 (6 bases each). This CDR3 contains 16 residues. Trimming shortened V by 4 bases and J by 3 bases, and 15 bases separated the two germline ends. The germline V gene encodes CDR1 SEHNR and CDR2 FQNEAQ (reference sequence). The CDR3 region is CASSSRAGEDTGELFF. The DNA of the CDR3 is TGTGCCAGCAGCTCGCGGGCAGGGGAGGACACCGGGGAGCTGTTTTTT.

The chain is built from TRBV4-1 and TRBJ2-5; D ambiguous. V lost 2 bases and J lost 2, with 12 bases in between. CDR1 is MGHRA and CDR2 is YSYEKL in the germline V gene. This CDR3 contains 15 residues. The CDR3 region is CASSQIVSPQETQYF. In DNA form, the CDR3 reads TGCGCCAGCAGCCAAATTGTTTCGCCGCAAGAGACCCAGTACTTC.

The V gene is TRBV2, the J gene TRBJ2-1; 7 positions agree with TRBD2. J lost 9 bases, V lost 0 bases, and 5 bases had no gene match. Per germline, CDR1 SNHLY and CDR2 FYNNEI. This CDR3 comprises 14 residues. The CDR3 sequence is CASSEAGTGGEQFF. The CDR3 DNA reads as TGTGCCAGCAGTGAAGCGGGGACGGGGGGTGAGCAGTTCTTC.

The J gene is TRBJ1-6, the V gene TRBV27; D not resolved. Germline loops: CDR1 MNHEY, CDR2 SMNVEV (reference sequence). The CDR3 is made up of 13 amino acids. V was clipped by 10 bases and J by 0 bases, with 7 bases between them. The CDR3 loop reads CATGSSYNSPLHF. CDR3 in DNA: TGTGCCACGGGCAGCTCCTATAATTCACCCCTCCACTTT.

The V and J genes are TRBV10-3 and TRBJ1-1; D remains unclear. Germline V gene sequence: CDR1 ENHRY, CDR2 SYGVKD. This CDR3 has 16 amino acids. V was pared by 10 bases and J by 3 bases, with 24 bases between. CDR3 nucleotide sequence: TGTGCCACAACGGGAAATCCGAAAAGTGTGGACACTGAAGCTTTCTTT. It encodes CATTGNPKSVDTEAFF.

V and J are TRBV5-4 and TRBJ2-5; D is ambiguous. V lost 4 bases to trimming and J lost 4 bases, with 17 bases between them. Germline V gene lookup returns CDR1 SGHNT and CDR2 YYREEE (reference sequence). The CDR3 sequence is 15 residues long. The chain's CDR3 is CASSHSDPPTETQYF. In DNA form, the CDR3 reads TGTGCCAGCAGCCATTCCGATCCACCCACAGAGACCCAGTACTTC.

The chain combines TRBV4-3 with TRBJ1-2; D is perhaps TRBD1 (5 bases). The CDR3 has 14 amino acids. Per the germline V gene, CDR1 is LGHNA and CDR2 is YSLEER. V was cut by 4 bases and J by 6 bases, with 15 bases left in between. CDR3 amino acids: CASSRETGDHGYTF. As DNA, the CDR3 is TGCGCCAGCAGCCGGGAGACGGGGGACCATGGCTACACCTTC.

This chain uses TRBV4-3 with TRBJ2-1; D gene unclear. The V gene lost 0 bases and the J gene lost 3 bases, with 12 bases spanning the gap. The CDR3 is 16 residues long. Germline-derived CDR1 and CDR2 are LGHNA and YSLEER. DNA for the CDR3: TGCGCCAGCAGCCAAGACGTGTCAGATGGCTACAATGAGCAGTTCTTC. Translated, it gives CASSQDVSDGYNEQFF.

The chain employs TRBV7-2 and TRBJ2-1; D remains ambiguous. Per the germline V gene, CDR1 is SGHTA and CDR2 is FQGNSA. Trimming removed 1 base at V and 4 bases at J, with 8 bases between. This CDR3 is built from 14 residues. CDR3 residues: CASSLGPTYNEQFF. DNA of the CDR3: TGTGCCAGCAGCTTAGGTCCGACTTACAATGAGCAGTTCTTC.

The J gene is TRBJ2-7, the V gene TRBV28; no reliable D call. The germline V gene has CDR1 MDHEN and CDR2 SYDVKM. The CDR3 spans 16 residues. Trimming shortened V by 4 bases and J by 1 base, and 17 bases separated the two germline ends. CDR3: CASSSQAEEGSYEQYF. CDR3 coding DNA: TGTGCCAGCAGTTCCCAGGCAGAGGAAGGTTCCTACGAGCAGTACTTC.

This chain uses TRBV30 with TRBJ1-2, with TRBD1 matching 7 bases. The CDR3 is 14 amino acids. Germline-derived CDR1 and CDR2 are GTSNPN and SVGIG (reference sequence). V dropped 4 bases and J dropped 7; count of bases not matched to a gene: 12. The CDR3, as DNA: TGTGCCTGGACAACGACGGGACAGAGCAGTGGCTACACCTTC. This sequence encodes CAWTTTGQSSGYTF.

Points on this clone: The conserved phenylalanine or tryptophan is not found at the CDR3 terminus, so this likely reflects a read error. It is unclear where the CDR3 begins or ends on the DNA, so no DNA is shown, and the CDR3 is as TCRdb lists it. The rearrangement joins TRBV29-1 to TRBJ1-1. Counting both end residues, the CDR3 totals 12 amino acids. Looked up from germline, CDR1 is SQVTM and CDR2 is ANQGSEA. CDR3 sequence reads: CSVEDEAGGFNL.

This clone was seen just once. The chain has TRBV6-6 and TRBJ1-1, with D unclear. The CDR3 is 12 residues long. CDR1 MNHNY and CDR2 SVGAGI come from the germline V gene (reference sequence). The ends were cut back, 7 bases at V and 8 bases at J, with 14 bases in the middle. CDR3 in DNA: TGTGCCAGCACCACCAGCTATCCAGAAGCTTTCTTT. This encodes CASTTSYPEAFF.

The chain recombines TRBV19 with TRBJ1-4; D ambiguous. Trimming shortened V by 8 bases and J by 7 bases, and 8 bases separated the two germline ends. Germline loops: CDR1 LNHDA, CDR2 SQIVND (reference sequence). The CDR3 consists of 11 residues. In DNA form, the CDR3 reads TGTGCCAGTCGCGGAATTGAAAAACTGTTTTTT. Its protein is CASRGIEKLFF.